This T cell receptor beta chain originates from a study of shared clonotypes between healthy human individuals. The naive CD8 population came from CD45RO-negative cells selected for CCR7, without terminally differentiated effector memory CD45RA+ cells. Germline V gives CDR1 SGHKS, CDR2 YYEKEE (reference sequence). This CDR3 has 14 residues. Trimming cost V 0 bases and J 8 bases; bases outside gene matches: 5. The repertoire was sequenced with immunoSEQ multiplex PCR; TCRdb's copy has only in-frame clones and lacks some. In the table there are roughly 850,000 clones, roughly 96% of which are singletons.

The specimen was naive CD8+ T cells sorted from blood. The source is a man aged 30-40 years in good health. The chain is built from TRBV5-5 and TRBJ1-1; TRBD1 matches at 9 bases. The CDR3 region is CASSLGWGQGEAFF. The CDR3 DNA follows: TGTGCCAGCAGCTTGGGTTGGGGACAGGGAGAAGCTTTCTTT.